A selection of T cell receptor beta chains follows, all from one sample in a study of CD8+ T cells in alopecia areata. Only in-frame clones appear in the TCRdb table, and some are missing; sequencing was by immunoSEQ multiplex PCR. Of 160,000 or so clones in the sample, about 71% were seen once. The sample consisted of CD4+ T cells sorted from blood, taken at week 4, from a patient treated with tofacitinib. The source is a human donor with alopecia areata. Both conserved end residues are trimmed from each CDR3. Fields, in order: clone size, D gene, J gene, V gene, CDR3 protein. D genes are given only for firm matches. Rows may omit the clone size; those that give it use once, few, many or a size class.

clone size: .; D gene: .; J gene: TRBJ2-7; V gene: TRBV29-1; CDR3 protein: SVVGSHEQY
clone size: .; D gene: TRBD1; J gene: TRBJ2-3; V gene: TRBV29-1; CDR3 protein: SVQRQGAFLDTQY
clone size: .; D gene: .; J gene: TRBJ2-1; V gene: TRBV30; CDR3 protein: AWSVNVYNEQF
clone size: few; D gene: .; J gene: TRBJ2-5; V gene: TRBV29-1; CDR3 protein: SVGLASQETQY
clone size: .; D gene: TRBD1; J gene: TRBJ1-5; V gene: TRBV4-2; CDR3 protein: ASSQGTGGLNQPQH
clone size: .; D gene: .; J gene: TRBJ1-1; V gene: TRBV29-1; CDR3 protein: SVDRVMGTEAF
clone size: .; D gene: TRBD1; J gene: TRBJ2-7; V gene: TRBV5-6; CDR3 protein: ASSIPGQGSYEQY
clone size: .; D gene: TRBD1; J gene: TRBJ2-2; V gene: TRBV18; CDR3 protein: ASSPPTGRNTGELF
clone size: few; D gene: TRBD1; J gene: TRBJ2-4; V gene: TRBV19; CDR3 protein: ASSTGAKNIQY
clone size: few; D gene: .; J gene: TRBJ1-5; V gene: TRBV15; CDR3 protein: ATSPGEAVNQPQH
clone size: .; D gene: .; J gene: TRBJ2-1; V gene: TRBV23-1; CDR3 protein: ASAHVDNEQF
clone size: .; D gene: TRBD1; J gene: TRBJ1-2; V gene: TRBV6-6; CDR3 protein: ASSYVSTGSNT
clone size: few; D gene: TRBD1; J gene: TRBJ2-5; V gene: TRBV5-1; CDR3 protein: ASSWGQGQETQY
clone size: few; D gene: .; J gene: TRBJ1-2; V gene: TRBV29-1; CDR3 protein: SVFWGNYGYT
clone size: .; D gene: TRBD1; J gene: TRBJ2-5; V gene: TRBV29-1; CDR3 protein: SVTGTGQETQY
clone size: few; D gene: .; J gene: TRBJ1-2; V gene: TRBV19; CDR3 protein: ASSPDRNYGYT
clone size: once; D gene: .; J gene: TRBJ2-7; V gene: TRBV5-1; CDR3 protein: ASSDSYEQY
clone size: .; D gene: TRBD2; J gene: TRBJ2-7; V gene: TRBV7-2; CDR3 protein: ASRRTSGVQSYEQY
clone size: .; D gene: TRBD1; J gene: TRBJ2-7; V gene: TRBV5-1; CDR3 protein: ASSVRDRAYEQY
clone size: .; D gene: .; J gene: TRBJ1-1; V gene: TRBV7-2; CDR3 protein: ASSFRGAGNTEAF
clone size: .; D gene: .; J gene: TRBJ2-3; V gene: TRBV4-1; CDR3 protein: ASSQDEADTQY
clone size: .; D gene: TRBD1; J gene: TRBJ1-2; V gene: TRBV10-3; CDR3 protein: AISDTRSGQGGGYT
clone size: .; D gene: .; J gene: TRBJ2-1; V gene: TRBV4-3; CDR3 protein: ASSQDSHRDNEQF
clone size: once; D gene: .; J gene: TRBJ2-1; V gene: TRBV29-1; CDR3 protein: SVEDSGSRYNEQF
clone size: .; D gene: .; J gene: TRBJ1-2; V gene: TRBV30; CDR3 protein: AWTRRGPNYGYT
clone size: .; D gene: .; J gene: TRBJ1-1; V gene: TRBV25-1; CDR3 protein: ASTSGVNTEAF
clone size: .; D gene: .; J gene: TRBJ2-7; V gene: TRBV4-2; CDR3 protein: ASSQADSSYEQY
clone size: once; D gene: .; J gene: TRBJ2-1; V gene: TRBV29-1; CDR3 protein: SVGQGGSSYNEQF
clone size: .; D gene: .; J gene: TRBJ1-5; V gene: TRBV30; CDR3 protein: AWGQPQH
clone size: few; D gene: .; J gene: TRBJ2-5; V gene: TRBV29-1; CDR3 protein: SVAGWRGNQETQY
clone size: .; D gene: TRBD1; J gene: TRBJ1-1; V gene: TRBV7-2; CDR3 protein: ASSLEGDRGEPNTEAF
clone size: .; D gene: .; J gene: TRBJ2-7; V gene: TRBV5-1; CDR3 protein: ASSSGSSYEQY
clone size: .; D gene: TRBD1; J gene: TRBJ2-7; V gene: TRBV5-1; CDR3 protein: ASSFRGQGYEQY
clone size: .; D gene: .; J gene: TRBJ1-2; V gene: TRBV5-1; CDR3 protein: ASSLGQTYGYT
clone size: .; D gene: .; J gene: TRBJ2-7; V gene: TRBV18; CDR3 protein: ASSPSRGREQY
clone size: .; D gene: TRBD2; J gene: TRBJ2-1; V gene: TRBV4-1; CDR3 protein: ASSQDLASGLYKQF
clone size: .; D gene: .; J gene: TRBJ2-2; V gene: TRBV9; CDR3 protein: ASSVIATGELF
clone size: .; D gene: .; J gene: TRBJ1-1; V gene: TRBV7-8; CDR3 protein: ASSFTRDTHTEAF
clone size: .; D gene: .; J gene: TRBJ1-4; V gene: TRBV25-1; CDR3 protein: ASWGYGNEKLF
clone size: .; D gene: TRBD1; J gene: TRBJ1-6; V gene: TRBV4-1; CDR3 protein: ASAPIRQGANSPLH
clone size: .; D gene: .; J gene: TRBJ1-2; V gene: TRBV9; CDR3 protein: ASSVDMNYGYT
clone size: .; D gene: .; J gene: TRBJ1-1; V gene: TRBV5-6; CDR3 protein: ASSFGAF
clone size: once; D gene: .; J gene: TRBJ2-3; V gene: TRBV13; CDR3 protein: ASSLRFDSSTDTQY
clone size: few; D gene: .; J gene: TRBJ2-3; V gene: TRBV25-1; CDR3 protein: ASSDPGPTDTQY
clone size: few; D gene: .; J gene: TRBJ1-2; V gene: TRBV27; CDR3 protein: ASSRVGHYGYT
clone size: .; D gene: TRBD1; J gene: TRBJ2-4; V gene: TRBV2; CDR3 protein: ASSAATGTGRD
clone size: .; D gene: .; J gene: TRBJ1-2; V gene: TRBV15; CDR3 protein: ATSRGAGSGYT
clone size: .; D gene: .; J gene: TRBJ2-1; V gene: TRBV11-1; CDR3 protein: ASSRFRIGNNEQF
clone size: .; D gene: .; J gene: TRBJ2-1; V gene: TRBV18; CDR3 protein: ASSPNRASSYNEQF
clone size: .; D gene: .; J gene: TRBJ1-3; V gene: TRBV10-3; CDR3 protein: AISDDTRSNTIY
clone size: .; D gene: TRBD1; J gene: TRBJ2-3; V gene: TRBV29-1; CDR3 protein: SVYRGSTDTQY
clone size: .; D gene: .; J gene: TRBJ1-1; V gene: TRBV30; CDR3 protein: AWSVTGSPFTEAF
clone size: few; D gene: TRBD2; J gene: TRBJ2-5; V gene: TRBV10-3; CDR3 protein: AISDSGDQETQY
clone size: .; D gene: .; J gene: TRBJ2-7; V gene: TRBV6-6; CDR3 protein: ASSPSREQY